Shown below are 27 T cell receptor beta chains from a single sample sequenced in a study of cytotoxic CD8 clonotypes in ibrutinib-treated CLL. Here immunoSEQ multiplex PCR was the method, and the copy in TCRdb shows in-frame clones only, minus some. In the table there are tens of thousands of clones, less than 90% of which are singletons. This sample comprised PBMCs, obtained after 24 months of ibrutinib treatment. The receptors shown here come from a human donor with chronic lymphocytic leukemia.

This chain joins TRBV9 and TRBJ2-1; tentatively, D is TRBD2 (7 bases). Germline V gene data show CDR1 as SGDLS and CDR2 as YYNGEE. The CDR3 totals 16 residues. The V and J ends lost 0 bases and 5 bases respectively, with 15 bases between them. The CDR3 DNA reads as TGTGCCAGCAGCGTAGCTATCGGGGGGCGCGACAATGAGCAGTTCTTC. It yields the protein CASSVAIGGRDNEQFF.

The V and J genes are TRBV11-2 and TRBJ2-5; 7 nucleotides agree with TRBD1. There are 14 residues in the CDR3. The germline V gene encodes CDR1 SGHAT and CDR2 FQNNGV. Losses at the gene ends were 5 bases for V and 1 base for J; bases not matched to a gene: 4. The CDR3 nucleotides read TGTGCCAGCAGCCCTAGACAGGGCCAAGAGACCCAGTACTTC. Its protein is CASSPRQGQETQYF.

The chain combines TRBV7-3 with TRBJ2-1; 7 positions match TRBD1. This CDR3 region has 13 residues. The germline V gene encodes CDR1 SGHTA and CDR2 FQGTGA. V lost 2 bases to trimming and J lost 12 bases; unmatched junction nucleotides: 7. The CDR3 DNA sequence: TGTGCCAGCAGCTTAGGACAGGCCCTAGTGCAGTTCTTC. Amino acid sequence: CASSLGQALVQFF.

The chain uses TRBV28 and TRBJ1-2; the D gene is possibly TRBD1 (6 bases). CDR1 and CDR2 (germline): MDHEN, SYDVKM. Trimming removed 1 base at V and 8 bases at J, with 8 bases between. The CDR3 loop spans 12 amino acids. The CDR3 DNA sequence: TGTGCCAGCAGTTTATTAGGACAGGGCTACACCTTC. Its translation: CASSLLGQGYTF.

The chain carries TRBV28 and TRBJ1-2, with 8 bases matching TRBD1. This CDR3 has 15 residues. Trimming cost V 5 bases and J 3 bases; bases outside gene matches: 8. Germline V gene data show CDR1 as MDHEN and CDR2 as SYDVKM. CDR3 amino acids: CASSPRGQNYYGYTF. The CDR3 region has the DNA TGTGCCAGCAGTCCCAGGGGGCAGAATTACTATGGCTACACCTTC.

The chain couples TRBV6-4 to TRBJ2-3, with 10 bases matching TRBD2. CDR3 length: 15 amino acids. V gave up 8 bases and J gave up 7 bases; unmatched junction bases: 12. Germline V gene data show CDR1 as MRHNA and CDR2 as SNTAGT. CDR3 DNA sequence: TGTGCCAGCGGTGGACTAGCGGATCGGATTTATACGCAGTATTTT. Encoded protein: CASGGLADRIYTQYF.

The rearrangement links TRBV28 to TRBJ2-7, with 7 bases fitting TRBD2. With 10 bases clipped from V and 3 bases from J, the junction kept 9 bases outside the gene matches. CDR3 length: 13 residues. Looked up from germline, CDR1 is MDHEN and CDR2 is SYDVKM. CDR3 DNA sequence: TGTGCCACCACTGTCGGGGGGTTCTACGAGCAGTACTTC. It translates to CATTVGGFYEQYF.

This rearrangement joins TRBV5-1 to TRBJ1-1; 7 bases match TRBD1. J gave up 0 bases and V 6 bases, and 5 bases lay outside the gene matches. Germline CDR1 and CDR2: SGHRS and YFSETQ. CDR3 length: 14 residues. The CDR3 sequence: CASTRQGVNTEAFF. The CDR3, as DNA: TGCGCCAGCACTAGACAGGGAGTGAACACTGAAGCTTTCTTT. The whole variable domain, filled in from reference TRBV5-1 and TRBJ1-1, reads KAGVTQTPRYLIKTRGQQVTLSCSPISGHRSVSWYQQTPGQGLQFLFEYFSETQRNKGNFPGRFSGRQFSNSRSEMNVSTLELGDSALYLCASTRQGVNTEAFFGQGTRLTVV.

The chain couples TRBV5-6 to TRBJ2-7; 9 bases fit TRBD1. Trimming took 4 bases from V and 1 from J; bases not matched to a gene: 3. The CDR3 consists of 14 residues. Germline CDR1 reads SGHDT; CDR2 reads YYEEEE. CDR3 region: CASSPGTGSYEQYF. The CDR3 DNA is TGTGCCAGCAGCCCGGGGACAGGGTCCTACGAGCAGTACTTC.

This clone appeared once. The rearrangement joins TRBV19 to TRBJ2-5; no firm D call. With 5 bases removed from V and 0 bases from J, the gap between germline ends came to 7 bases. Germline CDR1 reads LNHDA; CDR2 reads SQIVND (reference sequence). This CDR3 has 13 residues. The CDR3 DNA sequence: TGTGCCAGTAGTCGGCAAAACCAAGAGACCCAGTACTTC. This encodes CASSRQNQETQYF.

V gene TRBV27 combines with J gene TRBJ2-7; 11 nucleotides agree with TRBD1. CDR3 size: 15 residues. Per germline, CDR1 MNHEY and CDR2 SMNVEV (reference sequence). The V segment lost 5 bases and the J segment 3 bases; nucleotides outside the gene matches: 6. In DNA form, the CDR3 reads TGTGCCAGCAGTGAAAGGACAGGGGGCCACTACGAGCAGTACTTC. It encodes CASSERTGGHYEQYF.

The chain uses TRBV4-3 and TRBJ2-5; D possibly corresponds to TRBD1 (7 bases). CDR3 length: 17 residues. Trimming removed 0 bases at V and 5 bases at J, with 19 bases between. Germline CDR1 reads LGHNA; CDR2 reads YSLEER. The CDR3 spells CASSQDLAGRGDETQYF. The CDR3 DNA follows: TGCGCCAGCAGCCAAGATCTCGCCGGCAGGGGGGACGAGACCCAGTACTTC.

The chain couples TRBV18 to TRBJ2-1; D may be TRBD2 (5 bases). CDR1 is KGHSH and CDR2 is LQKENI in the germline V gene. V was shortened by 2 bases and J by 6 bases, with 11 bases between the two germline ends. The CDR3 covers 14 residues. The chain's CDR3 is CASSPTSAGNEQFF. In DNA form, the CDR3 reads TGTGCCAGCTCACCAACTTCTGCGGGCAATGAGCAGTTCTTC.

The CDR3 DNA reads TGTGCCAGCAGTTTATCTAGCGGGACGGCGCAGTATTTT. As protein: CASSLSSGTAQYF. The chain links TRBV27 to TRBJ2-3, with TRBD2 identical over 8 bases. V was clipped by 0 bases and J by 10 bases; unmatched bases: 3. CDR3 length: 13 amino acids. Germline V gives CDR1 MNHEY, CDR2 SMNVEV (reference sequence).

The J gene is TRBJ1-2, the V gene TRBV30, with D perhaps TRBD1 (6 bases). V was shortened by 3 bases and J by 2 bases, with 16 bases between the two germline ends. CDR1 and CDR2 from the germline V gene are GTSNPN and SVGIG (reference sequence). The CDR3 is made up of 15 amino acids. DNA for the CDR3: TGTGCCTGGAGCCCTGGGCGGCAGGGGAACTATGGCTACACCTTC. This gives the protein CAWSPGRQGNYGYTF.

This rearrangement joins TRBV27 to TRBJ2-2, with 13 bases matching TRBD2. Germline CDR1 is MNHEY and CDR2 is SMNVEV (reference sequence). V lost 1 base to trimming and J lost 13 bases; unmatched junction nucleotides: 3. The CDR3 runs 14 residues. The CDR3 coding sequence is TGTGCCAGCAGTTTATTACTAGCGGGAGGGCGGCTGTTTTTT. It yields the protein CASSLLLAGGRLFF.

In this sample, this clone turned up once. This chain connects TRBV10-3 to TRBJ2-5, with 9 bases fitting TRBD1. The CDR3 length is 17 residues. J was trimmed by 3 bases and V by 4 bases; bases with no gene match: 12. CDR1 ENHRY and CDR2 SYGVKD come from the germline V gene. In nucleotides, the CDR3 is TGTGCCATCAGTGTTCGGGCCAAACAGGGGGCGGAAGAGACCCAGTACTTC. Protein sequence: CAISVRAKQGAEETQYF.

The genes are TRBV28 and TRBJ2-6, with 10 bases aligning to TRBD1. The CDR3 is made up of 20 amino acids. Germline trimming cut 4 bases from V and 4 bases from J; bases unmatched to any gene: 16. Per germline, CDR1 MDHEN and CDR2 SYDVKM. This CDR3 reads CASSSPPQGTGAWGANVLTF. CDR3 DNA: TGTGCCAGCAGTTCCCCCCCGCAGGGGACAGGGGCCTGGGGGGCCAACGTCCTGACTTTC.

This chain joins TRBV9 and TRBJ2-1; 8 bases agree with TRBD2. The CDR3 spans 16 residues. Germline CDR1 is SGDLS and CDR2 is YYNGEE. The trim removed 3 bases at V and 1 base at J, leaving 6 bases unmatched. Here the CDR3 reads CASSASTSGSYNEQFF. The CDR3 coding sequence is TGTGCCAGCAGCGCATCAACTAGCGGATCCTACAATGAGCAGTTCTTC.

The chain combines TRBV7-3 with TRBJ2-7; D may be TRBD2 (6 bases). The CDR3 covers 14 residues. Germline lookup yields CDR1 SGHTA and CDR2 FQGTGA. The germline V and J ends were trimmed by 5 bases and 5 bases, with 16 bases remaining between them. Written as DNA, the CDR3 is TGTGCCAGCAGCCCAGGGAGGTCTAGCAACGAGCAGTACTTC. It encodes CASSPGRSSNEQYF.

The chain is built from TRBV28 and TRBJ2-1, with 9 bases matching TRBD2. The V and J ends lost 7 bases and 6 bases, in that order; junction bases with no gene match: 7. In germline, CDR1 is MDHEN, CDR2 SYDVKM. The CDR3 runs to 14 residues. CDR3 amino acids: CASKEGGRANEQFF. The CDR3, as DNA: TGTGCCAGCAAAGAGGGCGGGAGGGCCAATGAGCAGTTCTTC. Together with reference TRBV28 and TRBJ2-1, the CDR3 gives the full variable domain: DVKVTQSSRYLVKRTGEKVFLECVQDMDHENMFWYRQDPGLGLRLIYFSYDVKMKEKGDIPEGYSVSREKKERFSLILESASTNQTSMYLCASKEGGRANEQFFGPGTRLTVL.

The rearrangement uses TRBV27 and TRBJ1-4; 10 bases are a match to TRBD1. Germline trimming cut 2 bases from V and 7 bases from J; bases unmatched to any gene: 7. Germline V gene sequence: CDR1 MNHEY, CDR2 SMNVEV (reference sequence). CDR3 size: 16 residues. The CDR3 loop is CASSLIPGQGREKLFF. The CDR3 bases are TGTGCCAGCAGTTTAATCCCGGGACAGGGGCGTGAAAAACTGTTTTTT.

The chain carries TRBV28 and TRBJ2-1, with 8 bases matching TRBD2. This CDR3 comprises 13 residues. The germline gives CDR1 MDHEN, CDR2 SYDVKM. Trimming at V came to 4 bases and at J to 12 bases, leaving 8 bases not matched to a gene. The CDR3 loop is CASSSDESGRQFF. For the CDR3, the DNA is TGTGCCAGCAGTTCAGACGAAAGCGGGAGGCAGTTCTTC.

V is TRBV7-2 and J is TRBJ1-5; TRBD1 matches 7 bases. The J segment lost 1 base and the V segment lost 5 bases, leaving 5 bases of the junction unmatched. This CDR3 contains 15 residues. The germline V gene has CDR1 SGHTA and CDR2 FQGNSA. The CDR3 is CASSVTGESNQPQHF. Here the CDR3 DNA reads TGTGCCAGCAGCGTCACAGGGGAAAGCAATCAGCCCCAGCATTTT.

The gene calls are TRBV5-1 and TRBJ2-7; D perhaps matches TRBD2 (6 bases). The CDR3 has 14 amino acids. The ends were cut back, 4 bases at V and 4 bases at J, with 15 bases in the middle. Looked up from germline, CDR1 is SGHRS and CDR2 is YFSETQ. The CDR3: CASSLEGPPYEQYF. For the CDR3, the DNA is TGCGCCAGCAGCCTGGAGGGGCCCCCTTACGAGCAGTACTTC.

The rearrangement joins TRBV6-4 to TRBJ2-1; possible D gene TRBD1, 5 bases. CDR3 size: 16 residues. Germline V gene lookup returns CDR1 MRHNA and CDR2 SNTAGT. V was shortened by 4 bases and J by 3 bases, with 16 bases between the two germline ends. CDR3: CASSATQGLGYNEQFF. The CDR3 DNA reads as TGTGCCAGCAGTGCGACCCAGGGATTAGGCTACAATGAGCAGTTCTTC.

The rearrangement joins TRBV5-6 to TRBJ2-1, with TRBD2 identical over 7 bases. J was trimmed by 3 bases and V by 0 bases; bases with no gene match: 6. Germline V gives CDR1 SGHDT, CDR2 YYEEEE. This CDR3 has 16 amino acids. The CDR3 sequence is CASSLDAGEIYNEQFF. CDR3 bases: TGTGCCAGCAGCTTGGATGCGGGAGAAATCTACAATGAGCAGTTCTTC. Looking up the rest from reference TRBV5-6 and TRBJ2-1 gives the full variable domain: DAGVTQSPTHLIKTRGQQVTLRCSPKSGHDTVSWYQQALGQGPQFIFQYYEEEERQRGNFPDRFSGHQFPNYSSELNVNALLLGDSALYLCASSLDAGEIYNEQFFGPGTRLTVL.